One sample yielded the 18 T cell receptor beta chains listed below, sequenced in a study of blood T cells in healthy people across ages. PCR was performed a second time for roughly 7 to 11 cycles using a sample-barcoded 5' primer and a J-beta primer mix. TCRdb re-called the 5' RACE reads with MiXCR, one entry per CDR3 protein. The sample has around 1.5 million distinct CDR3 sequences, about 35% seen once. The sequenced material came from blood. These receptors all stem from a woman aged 25 to 39 in good health.

V and J are TRBV5-1 and TRBJ1-6; possible D gene TRBD1, 6 bases. Germline V gives CDR1 SGHRS, CDR2 YFSETQ. The ends were cut back, 0 bases at V and 10 bases at J, with 14 bases in the middle. The CDR3 length is 15 residues. For the CDR3, the DNA is TGCGCCAGCAGCTTGGAGTTCGGGACAACCTCACCCCTCCACTTT. Its protein is CASSLEFGTTSPLHF.

Turning to this clonotype: This may be a read error, as it is one base from a much larger clone. V is TRBV20-1 and J is TRBJ2-4, with TRBD2 matching 9 bases. This CDR3 has 14 amino acids. V gave up 6 bases and J gave up 8 bases; unmatched junction bases: 11. The germline gives CDR1 DFQATT, CDR2 SNEGSKA (reference sequence). The CDR3 sequence is CSACHSGGKDIQYF. CDR3 DNA sequence: TGCAGTGCCTGCCATAGCGGGGGAAAAGACATTCAGTACTTC.

This clonotype was seen many times. J is TRBJ1-2 and V is TRBV20-1, with TRBD1 identical over 8 bases. CDR1 is DFQATT and CDR2 is SNEGSKA in the germline V gene (reference sequence). J lost 2 bases, V lost 3 bases, and 2 bases had no gene match. The CDR3 contains 13 residues. CDR3 in amino acids: CSARGQVNYGYTF. As DNA, the CDR3 is TGCAGTGCTAGGGGACAGGTCAACTATGGCTACACCTTC.

V and J are TRBV7-3 and TRBJ2-1; the D gene is possibly TRBD2 (6 bases). The CDR3 is 15 amino acids. CDR1 SGHTA and CDR2 FQGTGA come from the germline V gene. Trimming took off 5 bases at V and 5 bases at J, with 16 bases between the two ends. This CDR3 reads CASSPRDRTNNEQFF. The CDR3 DNA reads as TGTGCCAGCAGCCCCAGAGATCGGACTAACAATGAGCAGTTCTTC.

This clonotype was detected a few times. This could be a read error, since a much larger clone is one nucleotide away. This sequence joins TRBV3-1 and TRBJ1-6, with D unresolved. The CDR3 sequence is 14 residues long. CDR1 and CDR2 (germline): LGHDT, YNNKEL (reference sequence). The CDR3 region has the DNA TGTGCCAGCAGCCAAGGTGGGCCCAATTCACCCCCCCACTTT. Amino acids: CASSQGGPNSPPHF.

The rearrangement links TRBV5-1 to TRBJ2-1; D is undetermined. V lost 4 bases, J lost 9 bases, and 23 bases lay in between. In germline, CDR1 is SGHRS, CDR2 YFSETQ. The CDR3 totals 16 residues. The chain's CDR3 is CASSTSLHDSGGEQFF. CDR3 in DNA: TGCGCCAGCAGCACATCACTCCATGACTCCGGTGGTGAGCAGTTCTTC. Full variable domain (rest looked up from reference TRBV5-1 and TRBJ2-1): KAGVTQTPRYLIKTRGQQVTLSCSPISGHRSVSWYQQTPGQGLQFLFEYFSETQRNKGNFPGRFSGRQFSNSRSEMNVSTLELGDSALYLCASSTSLHDSGGEQFFGPGTRLTVL.

This clonotype appeared many times. CDR3 sequence reads: CASSQVDRGYGYTF. CDR3 in DNA: TGCGCCAGCAGCCAAGTGGACAGGGGCTATGGCTACACCTTC. The gene calls are TRBV4-1 and TRBJ1-2; 9 positions agree with TRBD1. The junction had 1 base not matched to a gene; V was cut back by 1 base and J by 4 bases. CDR1 and CDR2 from the germline V gene are MGHRA and YSYEKL. The length of the CDR3 is 14 residues.

This clonotype was seen many times. The chain carries TRBV29-1 and TRBJ2-7; D not certain. Germline lookup yields CDR1 SQVTM and CDR2 ANQGSEA. The CDR3 spans 13 residues. The V and J ends lost 1 base and 3 bases respectively, with 10 bases between them. Here the CDR3 reads CSVEGAPDYEQYF. The CDR3 DNA follows: TGCAGCGTTGAAGGGGCCCCGGACTACGAGCAGTACTTC.

The rearrangement joins TRBV7-3 to TRBJ2-6; 8 nucleotides match TRBD1. The CDR3 covers 23 residues. The V segment lost 1 base and the J segment 0 bases; nucleotides outside the gene matches: 20. Germline V gene data show CDR1 as SGHTA and CDR2 as FQGTGA. In DNA, the CDR3 is TGTGCCAGCAGCTTAAGGGGGGACAGGTCGACGGAGGGAAGATGCTCTGGGGCCAACGTCCTGACTTTC. The encoded protein is CASSLRGDRSTEGRCSGANVLTF.

Only a few counts were recorded for this clonotype. This chain links TRBV11-2 with TRBJ2-5, with D possibly being TRBD1 (6 bases). The CDR3 sequence is 16 residues long. Trimming took 3 bases from V and 11 from J, leaving 25 bases between them. Germline V gives CDR1 SGHAT, CDR2 FQNNGV. The CDR3 loop reads CASSFLGDTGYGEQYF. Written as DNA, the CDR3 is TGTGCCAGCAGCTTTTTAGGGGACACAGGCTATGGAGAGCAGTACTTC. Based on the CDR3 plus reference TRBV11-2 and TRBJ2-5, the full variable domain is EAGVAQSPRYKIIEKRQSVAFWCNPISGHATLYWYQQILGQGPKLLIQFQNNGVVDDSQLPKDRFSAERLKGVDSTLKIQPAKLEDSAVYLCASSFLGDTGYGEQYFGPGTRLLVL.

In this sample, this clonotype turned up a few times. The chain uses TRBV5-1 and TRBJ2-5, with D perhaps matching TRBD1 or TRBD2 (5 bases each). The CDR3 contains 15 residues. V lost 6 bases and J lost 4, with 19 bases in between. In germline, CDR1 is SGHRS, CDR2 YFSETQ. The chain's CDR3 is CASTWGTAGTETQYF. DNA of the CDR3: TGCGCCAGCACCTGGGGGACGGCCGGGACAGAGACCCAGTACTTC.

The genes are TRBV7-9 and TRBJ1-2; 8 bases line up with TRBD1. Trimming cost V 4 bases and J 6 bases; bases outside gene matches: 10. In germline, CDR1 is SEHNR, CDR2 FQNEAQ (reference sequence). The CDR3 is made up of 15 amino acids. The CDR3 DNA reads TGTGCCAGCAGCTCGGACAGGGCAACGGCTCATGGCTACACCTTC. Amino acids: CASSSDRATAHGYTF.

On this clonotype itself: An end of the junction does not agree with germline; a read error may underlie this. This rearrangement joins TRBV5-4 to TRBJ2-7, with TRBD2 identical over 10 bases. The CDR3 covers 16 residues. CDR1 and CDR2 from the germline V gene are SGHNT and YYREEE (reference sequence). CDR3 DNA: TGTGCCAGCAGCAGCGGGGGGGCGGGTGCCTCCCACGAGCAGTACTTC. It is translated as CASSSGGAGASHEQYF.

Only a few counts were recorded for this clonotype. The CDR3 loop reads CASSSRQGGSGELFF. DNA for the CDR3: TGTGCCAGCAGTTCCCGACAGGGGGGTTCCGGGGAGCTGTTTTTT. The chain has TRBV12-3 or TRBV12-4 and TRBJ2-2; 9 bases agree with TRBD1. The CDR3 extends over 15 amino acids. The J segment lost 6 bases and the V segment lost 4 bases, leaving 6 bases of the junction unmatched.

In this sample, this clonotype turned up a few times. The chain carries TRBV20-1 and TRBJ2-1; maybe TRBD2 (6 bases). The CDR3 is 16 amino acids. Per germline, CDR1 DFQATT and CDR2 SNEGSKA (reference sequence). V lost 3 bases and J 0 bases, leaving 15 bases between the germline ends. CDR3 loop: CSASGTDPSSYNEQFF. CDR3 sequence (DNA): TGCAGTGCTAGTGGGACTGACCCGAGCTCCTACAATGAGCAGTTCTTC.

The genes are TRBV7-9 and TRBJ2-5; D unclear. V dropped 5 bases and J dropped 2 bases, with 18 bases sitting between them. The germline V gene has CDR1 SEHNR and CDR2 FQNEAQ (reference sequence). The CDR3 sequence is 16 residues long. The CDR3 loop reads CASSLRPLLGQETQYF. The CDR3 nucleotides are TGTGCCAGCAGCCTCCGACCCCTTTTAGGGCAAGAGACCCAGTACTTC. The complete variable domain, with remaining parts taken from reference TRBV7-9 and TRBJ2-5, reads DTGVSQNPRHKITKRGQNVTFRCDPISEHNRLYWYRQTLGQGPEFLTYFQNEAQLEKSRLLSDRFSAERPKGSFSTLEIQRTEQGDSAMYLCASSLRPLLGQETQYFGPGTRLLVL.

The chain employs TRBV28 and TRBJ2-5, with D maybe TRBD2 (5 bases). The J call may be wrong; the DNA end is better matched by TRBJ2-7. This CDR3 region has 15 residues. The germline gives CDR1 MDHEN, CDR2 SYDVKM. The CDR3 sequence is CASSFSTYPGYEQYF. In nucleotides, the CDR3 is TGTGCCAGCAGTTTTTCGACGTACCCGGGGTACGAGCAGTACTTC.

A remark on this clonotype: The junction differs from germline at one of its ends, possibly a read error. The chain links TRBV4-1 to TRBJ1-2; 7 bases match TRBD1. In germline, CDR1 is MGHRA, CDR2 YSYEKL. The CDR3 spans 15 residues. The CDR3 reads CACSQEGDSNYGYTF. CDR3 nucleotide sequence: TGCGCCTGCAGCCAAGAGGGGGACAGTAACTATGGCTACACCTTC.